A single sample is the source of the 10 T cell receptor beta chains below, sequenced in a study of tumor-infiltrating lymphocytes in primary liver carcinoma. The researchers produced TCR beta cDNA from 450 to 600 ng total RNA with a constant-region primer. Libraries covering TCR beta were generated through three nested multiplex PCR rounds (using a slightly modified ARM-PCR). A C-beta reverse primer and TRBV1-TRBV30 forward primers served in each of the first two PCR rounds, at about 10 cycles apiece. TCRdb re-called the multiplex PCR reads with MiXCR, one entry per CDR3 protein. The sample comprises 330,000 or so distinct CDR3 sequences, 65% of which are singletons, and about 6.5% rests with the top ten. Unsorted whole blood supplied the RNA, and germline DNA was extracted too. The sample was peripheral blood. The receptor source for this set is a man in his forties with primary liver carcinoma and hepatitis B virus infection.

A single count supports this clonotype. The chain carries TRBV29-1 and TRBJ2-7, with no clear D. The CDR3 is made up of 13 amino acids. Germline CDR1 is SQVTM and CDR2 is ANQGSEA. V dropped 4 bases and J dropped 5 bases, with 15 bases sitting between them. CDR3 amino acids: CSVVLPSNDEQYF. CDR3 coding DNA: TGCAGCGTTGTTCTCCCTTCCAACGACGAGCAGTACTTC.

Of note for this clonotype: This could be a read error, since a much larger clone is one nucleotide away. This rearrangement joins TRBV29-1 to TRBJ2-7, with a possible D match to TRBD1 (6 bases). In germline, CDR1 is SQVTM, CDR2 ANQGSEA. The CDR3 has 8 residues. The CDR3 DNA sequence: TGCAGGGTGGAAAAACAGGGCTTC. Amino acid sequence: CRVEKQGF.

With regard to this clonotype: A much larger clone lies a single base off, so this may be a read error. The chain recombines TRBV6-5 with TRBJ2-1; 7 bases map to TRBD2. This CDR3 spans 14 amino acids. The germline CDR1 and CDR2 sequences are MNHEY and SVGAGI. CDR3 sequence (DNA): TGTGCCTGCAGTTCCGGCGGGACTAACAATGAGCAGTTCTTC. Amino acids: CACSSGGTNNEQFF.

Comment on this clonotype: A junction end diverges from the germline sequence, so it may reflect a read error. The chain joins TRBV6-4 to TRBJ2-2; D is possibly TRBD2 (5 bases). Germline V CDR1 and CDR2: MRHNA, SNTAGT. The CDR3 has 12 residues. CDR3 DNA: TGTGTCAGCAGCCGGGGCACCGGGGAGCTGTTTTTT. As protein: CVSSRGTGELFF.

Comment on this clonotype: Germline is not matched at one junction end, which may reflect a read error. The V and J genes are TRBV7-9 and TRBJ1-2; D is perhaps TRBD1 (6 bases). This CDR3 is 15 amino acids long. CDR1 is SEHNR, CDR2 FQNEAQ, per germline (reference sequence). CDR3 coding DNA: TGTGTCAGCAGCTTCTCCCTCTCTGGACAGTATGGCTACACCTTC. It yields the protein CVSSFSLSGQYGYTF. Complete variable domain (other parts from reference TRBV7-9 and TRBJ1-2): DTGVSQNPRHKITKRGQNVTFRCDPISEHNRLYWYRQTLGQGPEFLTYFQNEAQLEKSRLLSDRFSAERPKGSFSTLEIQRTEQGDSAMYLCVSSFSLSGQYGYTFGSGTRLTVV.

Remarks on this clonotype: A much larger clone differs by one base, so this may be a read error. Given the absence of the conserved phenylalanine or tryptophan at the CDR3 end, a read error is likely. The V call is TRBV12-3 or TRBV12-4, the J call TRBJ2-3; a possible D gene is TRBD1 (5 bases). There are 13 residues in the CDR3. Trimming removed 7 bases at V and 6 bases at J, with 14 bases between. The CDR3 region is CASTPRAGDTQYL. The CDR3 region has the DNA TGTGCCAGCACCCCCAGGGCCGGGGATACGCAGTATCTT.

About this clonotype: This may stem from a read error, because a much larger clone lies one nucleotide away. CDR3 sequence: CTSRRTSGRANTQYF. CDR3 nucleotide sequence: TGTACCAGCAGGCGGACTAGCGGGAGGGCGAATACGCAGTATTTT. The chain combines TRBV12-3 or TRBV12-4 with TRBJ2-3, with 15 bases identical to TRBD2. CDR3 length: 15 residues.

The chain employs TRBV7-2 and TRBJ2-6; D unclear. The CDR3 is made up of 15 amino acids. V was trimmed by 4 bases and J by 0 bases, leaving 7 bases between them. Per the germline V gene, CDR1 is SGHTA and CDR2 is FQGNSA. The DNA for the CDR3 is TGTGCCAGCAGCTCCTATCGCTCTGGGGCCAACGTCCTGACTTTC. Translation: CASSSYRSGANVLTF.

A remark on this clonotype: Its ends do not fully match the called genes, so a read error is possible. The chain employs TRBV11-1 and TRBJ2-5; D perhaps matches TRBD2 (5 bases). The CDR3 extends over 14 amino acids. The germline CDR1 and CDR2 sequences are SGHAT and FQDESV (reference sequence). The chain's CDR3 is CASSPTRVQGTQYF. In DNA form, the CDR3 reads TGTGCCAGCAGCCCAACTAGAGTTCAAGGGACCCAGTACTTC. Supplemented by reference TRBV11-1 and TRBJ2-5, the full variable domain reads EAEVAQSPRYKITEKSQAVAFWCDPISGHATLYWYRQILGQGPELLVQFQDESVVDDSQLPKDRFSAERLKGVDSTLKIQPAELGDSAMYLCASSPTRVQGTQYFGPGTRLLVL.

In DNA form, the CDR3 reads TGTGCCATCAGAGAGCGGGCCGGGTTCTACGAGCAGTACTTC. Amino acid sequence: CAIRERAGFYEQYF. The J gene is TRBJ2-7, the V gene TRBV10-3; the D gene is possibly TRBD2 (6 bases). V dropped 6 bases and J dropped 3 bases, with 15 bases sitting between them. Germline V gene sequence: CDR1 ENHRY, CDR2 SYGVKD. The CDR3 totals 14 residues.